The 13 T cell receptor beta chains below come from one sample, sequenced in a study of CD8+ T cells in alopecia areata. RNA was extracted and reverse transcribed into cDNA as the sequencing template. This table comes from immunoSEQ multiplex PCR, and its TCRdb copy is limited to in-frame clones, with some not included. Of around 100,000 clones listed, just over 70% are singletons. Noted treatment: oral pan-JAK inhibitor, 5-10 mg twice daily. The material was CD8+ T cells sorted from blood, obtained at week 44, from a patient treated with tofacitinib. The receptors were gathered from a human donor with alopecia areata.

In the case of this clone: The same CDR3 is also encoded by other DNA sequences in this sample. The rearrangement joins TRBV7-6 to TRBJ2-3; D is undetermined. Per the germline V gene, CDR1 is SGHVS and CDR2 is FNYEAQ. This CDR3 region has 14 residues. The ends were cut back, 4 bases at V and 1 base at J, with 9 bases in the middle. The CDR3 DNA sequence: TGTGCCAGCAGCTCTGCCGGCGGCACAGATACGCAGTATTTT. This codes for CASSSAGGTDTQYF. Filled out from reference TRBV7-6 and TRBJ2-3, the complete variable domain reads GAGVSQSPRYKVTKRGQDVALRCDPISGHVSLYWYRQALGQGPEFLTYFNYEAQQDKSGLPNDRFSAERPEGSISTLTIQRTEQRDSAMYRCASSSAGGTDTQYFGPGTRLTVL.

The rearrangement joins TRBV11-2 to TRBJ1-2, with 7 bases that match TRBD1. This CDR3 is 15 amino acids long. Looked up from germline, CDR1 is SGHAT and CDR2 is FQNNGV. V was pared by 1 base and J by 4 bases, with 6 bases of the junction left unmatched. The CDR3: CASSLGQGRGYGYTF. The DNA of the CDR3 is TGTGCCAGCAGCTTAGGACAGGGTCGTGGCTATGGCTACACCTTC.

The chain couples TRBV2 to TRBJ2-7; 8 nucleotides match TRBD1. Germline-derived CDR1 and CDR2 are SNHLY and FYNNEI. This CDR3 has 19 residues. V gave up 2 bases and J gave up 1 base; unmatched junction bases: 16. The CDR3 region is CASSEYLPLGQGNSYEQYF. Here the CDR3 DNA reads TGTGCCAGCAGTGAATATCTCCCTCTCGGACAGGGTAATTCCTACGAGCAGTACTTC. Full variable domain (rest looked up from reference TRBV2 and TRBJ2-7): EPEVTQTPSHQVTQMGQEVILRCVPISNHLYFYWYRQILGQKVEFLVSFYNNEISEKSEIFDDQFSVERPDGSNFTLKIRSTKLEDSAMYFCASSEYLPLGQGNSYEQYFGPGTRLTVT.

This clone was counted between two and nine times. The V and J genes are TRBV2 and TRBJ2-3, with 9 bases aligning to TRBD2. The ends lost 2 bases at V and 0 bases at J; junction bases unmatched: 3. Per the germline V gene, CDR1 is SNHLY and CDR2 is FYNNEI. The CDR3 runs 16 residues. CDR3 nucleotides: TGTGCCAGCAGTGAAAAAGCGGGGGGAAGCACAGATACGCAGTATTTT. Translation: CASSEKAGGSTDTQYF. Full variable domain (outside the CDR3, taken from reference TRBV2 and TRBJ2-3): EPEVTQTPSHQVTQMGQEVILRCVPISNHLYFYWYRQILGQKVEFLVSFYNNEISEKSEIFDDQFSVERPDGSNFTLKIRSTKLEDSAMYFCASSEKAGGSTDTQYFGPGTRLTVL.

The CDR3 coding sequence is TGTGCCAGCAGTTACCTACAGGGTGGGGATGGCTACGAGCAGTACTTC. As protein: CASSYLQGGDGYEQYF. The rearrangement uses TRBV6-5 and TRBJ2-7; D is possibly TRBD1 (6 bases). Per germline, CDR1 MNHEY and CDR2 SVGAGI. The CDR3 has 16 residues. V dropped 2 bases and J dropped 3 bases, with 17 bases sitting between them.

The rearrangement uses TRBV5-6 and TRBJ1-1; 7 nucleotides align to TRBD1. Germline V CDR1 and CDR2: SGHDT, YYEEEE. V lost 4 bases and J lost 0; bases outside the gene matches: 6. The CDR3 runs 15 residues. Written as DNA, the CDR3 is TGTGCCAGCAGCCAGGAGGACAGGCTGAACACTGAAGCTTTCTTT. The encoded protein is CASSQEDRLNTEAFF.

The chain combines TRBV13 with TRBJ1-2; D not certain. Per the germline V gene, CDR1 is PRHDT and CDR2 is FYEKMQ (reference sequence). The CDR3 length is 15 residues. With 1 base removed from V and 1 base from J, the gap between germline ends came to 10 bases. CDR3 region: CASSLEGKFNYGYTF. Here the CDR3 DNA reads TGTGCCAGCAGCTTAGAAGGCAAGTTTAACTATGGCTACACCTTC.

This clone was found a few times. The chain is built from TRBV6-5 and TRBJ1-2; tentative D call: TRBD1 (5 bases). Per the germline V gene, CDR1 is MNHEY and CDR2 is SVGAGI. This CDR3 has 15 amino acids. Deletions cut 2 bases from V and 5 bases from J, with 15 bases between. CDR3 protein: CASSYLGQQMYGYTF. In nucleotides, the CDR3 is TGTGCCAGCAGTTACCTGGGGCAGCAGATGTATGGCTACACCTTC.

The chain combines TRBV2 with TRBJ2-4; the D gene could be TRBD1 or TRBD2 (5 bases each). V lost 8 bases, J lost 6 bases, and 11 bases lay in between. Germline V lookup: CDR1 SNHLY, CDR2 FYNNEI. The CDR3 loop spans 12 amino acids. The CDR3 is CASQGAGNIQYF. In DNA, the CDR3 is TGTGCCAGCCAAGGGGCGGGAAACATTCAGTACTTC.

V usage is TRBV29-1 and J usage is TRBJ2-1; TRBD1 matches 9 bases. CDR3 length: 14 residues. Germline-derived CDR1 and CDR2 are SQVTM and ANQGSEA. J gave up 4 bases and V 7 bases, and 8 bases lay outside the gene matches. In nucleotides, the CDR3 is TGCAGCGCCCTGGGGGACAGGGAATACAATGAGCAGTTCTTC. Protein product: CSALGDREYNEQFF.

The V gene is TRBV19, the J gene TRBJ2-7; 10 positions agree with TRBD1. The V gene's germline CDR1 is LNHDA and CDR2 SQIVND (reference sequence). The CDR3 loop spans 16 amino acids. V was pared by 3 bases and J by 2 bases, with 7 bases of the junction left unmatched. CDR3 DNA: TGTGCCAGTAGTATGGGCCCGGGACAGGGGACCTACGAGCAGTACTTC. Encoded protein: CASSMGPGQGTYEQYF. The full variable domain, rest sourced from reference TRBV19 and TRBJ2-7, is DGGITQSPKYLFRKEGQNVTLSCEQNLNHDAMYWYRQDPGQGLRLIYYSQIVNDFQKGDIAEGYSVSREKKESFPLTVTSAQKNPTAFYLCASSMGPGQGTYEQYFGPGTRLTVT.

This clone has only one observation. J is TRBJ1-1 and V is TRBV20-1, with D maybe TRBD1 (5 bases). Trimming took off 7 bases at V and 2 bases at J, with 8 bases between the two ends. Per germline, CDR1 DFQATT and CDR2 SNEGSKA (reference sequence). The CDR3 contains 11 residues. Here the CDR3 DNA reads TGCAGTGGAGACAGCAACACTGAAGCTTTCTTT. As protein: CSGDSNTEAFF.

Concerning this clone itself: Other DNA sequences in the same sample also yield this CDR3. The V gene is TRBV19, the J gene TRBJ2-7; 8 positions agree with TRBD2. The J segment lost 1 base and the V segment lost 1 base, leaving 0 bases of the junction unmatched. The CDR3 extends over 14 amino acids. CDR1 is LNHDA and CDR2 is SQIVND in the germline V gene (reference sequence). In DNA, the CDR3 is TGTGCCAGTAGTATAGCGGGGGGGTCCTACGAGCAGTACTTC. This gives the protein CASSIAGGSYEQYF. Variable domain in full (rest from reference TRBV19 and TRBJ2-7): DGGITQSPKYLFRKEGQNVTLSCEQNLNHDAMYWYRQDPGQGLRLIYYSQIVNDFQKGDIAEGYSVSREKKESFPLTVTSAQKNPTAFYLCASSIAGGSYEQYFGPGTRLTVT.